The clone carrying this T cell receptor (beta chain) showed up just once. Germline-derived CDR1 and CDR2 are MNHNY and SVGAGI (reference sequence). CDR3 size: 16 residues. V lost 2 bases and J lost 6; bases outside the gene matches: 9. The data were obtained in a study of shared clonotypes between healthy human individuals. The data were produced by immunoSEQ multiplex PCR, yet TCRdb's version contains in-frame clones alone and is incomplete. The data show 450,000 to 550,000 clones, 79% seen once. All donors were Caucasian adults living in Nashville, Tennessee. The rearrangement joins TRBV6-6 to TRBJ2-3; 9 nucleotides agree with TRBD1. This TCR came from a middle-aged woman in good health. Some clones in this sample may be carry-over from other donors' samples. Specimen: PBMCs. CDR3 DNA sequence: TGTGCCAGCAGTTACATACCGGGACAGGGTCTTGATACGCAGTATTTT. Translating gives CASSYIPGQGLDTQYF.